This TCR beta chain comes out of a study of cytomegalovirus exposure and HLA in healthy donors. Study-wide findings and caveats: The majority of CMV-associated TCR beta chains were reported as apparently HLA-restricted in a later analysis. Earlier analysis looked at TCR beta V segments, and most were productive about 87% or about 30% of the time.

The PCR used 60 Vbeta and 13 Jbeta primers. The data were produced by immunoSEQ multiplex PCR, yet TCRdb's version contains in-frame clones alone and is incomplete. Counted here are about 120,000 clones, 80% to 85% occurring once; the ten biggest clones make up approximately 0.97%. Each of the donors was a healthy bone marrow donor. V was cut by 9 bases and J by 2 bases, with 12 bases left in between. Germline V gene lookup returns CDR1 SNHLY and CDR2 FYNNEI. The length of the CDR3 is 13 residues. In the case of this clone: Its matching antigen is unknown.

This clonotype was sampled from a human donor in good health. V gene TRBV2 combines with J gene TRBJ2-3; D not certain. Sequences were obtained from PBMCs. CDR3 sequence: CASLRADTDTQYF. DNA for the CDR3: TGTGCCAGTCTACGTGCGGACACAGATACGCAGTATTTT.